Shown below are 23 T cell receptor beta chains from a single sample sequenced in a study of PD-1 blockade in classical Hodgkin lymphoma. Here immunoSEQ multiplex PCR was the method, and the copy in TCRdb shows in-frame clones only, minus some. Among around 30,000 clones listed, about 90% were seen once. Described time point: cycle 4 day 1 (C4D1), after less than 7 weeks of nivolumab. Relapse was seen in all patients after autologous stem cell transplantation, and brentuximab vedotin exposure was variable. Using magnetic negative selection, the CD4+ T cells were separated out of thawed PBMCs. The specimen was CD4+ T cells from blood, collected before the fourth cycle of nivolumab. These receptors were collected from a human donor with classical Hodgkin lymphoma.

V usage is TRBV11-2 and J usage is TRBJ2-7; the D is unclear. The CDR3 length is 14 residues. With 0 bases removed from V and 0 bases from J, the gap between germline ends came to 6 bases. Looked up from germline, CDR1 is SGHAT and CDR2 is FQNNGV. This chain's CDR3 is CASSLEASSYEQYF. The CDR3 DNA is TGTGCCAGCAGCTTAGAGGCCAGCTCCTACGAGCAGTACTTC.

This rearrangement joins TRBV9 to TRBJ2-1, with 9 nucleotides matching TRBD2. The CDR3 totals 17 residues. V dropped 1 base and J dropped 3; count of bases not matched to a gene: 8. In germline, CDR1 is SGDLS, CDR2 YYNGEE. The CDR3 reads CASSVQGLALNYNEQFF. In DNA, the CDR3 is TGTGCCAGCAGCGTACAGGGACTAGCCCTAAACTACAATGAGCAGTTCTTC.

Written as DNA, the CDR3 is TGTGCCAGTAGCCCACCTGCGGCGCCCCAGCATTTT. Its translation is CASSPPAAPQHF. The chain joins TRBV19 to TRBJ1-5, with unresolved D. Germline V gene data show CDR1 as LNHDA and CDR2 as SQIVND (reference sequence). Trimming took off 6 bases at V and 9 bases at J, with 12 bases between the two ends. The CDR3 is made up of 12 amino acids.

This clone came up once. V is TRBV19 and J is TRBJ1-2, with 8 bases lining up with TRBD1. Trimming at V came to 5 bases and at J to 2 bases, leaving 7 bases not matched to a gene. CDR3 size: 15 residues. Germline CDR1 is LNHDA and CDR2 is SQIVND (reference sequence). CDR3 coding DNA: TGTGCCAGTAGTCGAAGAACAGGGGGGAACTATGGCTACACCTTC. This codes for CASSRRTGGNYGYTF.

This clone was counted a single time. The chain has TRBV29-1 and TRBJ2-1; 14 bases agree with TRBD2. CDR1 is SQVTM and CDR2 is ANQGSEA in the germline V gene. V lost 4 bases and J lost 8; bases outside the gene matches: 4. This CDR3 has 14 residues. The CDR3 here is CSVAGTSGSYEQFF. The CDR3 nucleotides read TGCAGCGTTGCTGGGACTAGCGGGAGCTATGAGCAGTTCTTC.

V and J are TRBV30 and TRBJ1-1, with 10 bases lining up with TRBD1. The CDR3 is 22 amino acids. Germline CDR1 is GTSNPN and CDR2 is SVGIG (reference sequence). Germline trimming cut 1 base from V and 2 bases from J; bases unmatched to any gene: 25. Written as DNA, the CDR3 is TGTGCCTGGAGTGCGGTTATCTGGGGACAGGGGTTACTAAGGGCTAGTAACACTGAAGCTTTCTTT. This encodes CAWSAVIWGQGLLRASNTEAFF.

This chain uses TRBV2 with TRBJ2-5; D might be TRBD2 (6 bases). This CDR3 is built from 15 residues. Between the trimmed V and J ends, which lost 6 bases and 5 bases, there was a span of 19 bases. Germline CDR1 and CDR2: SNHLY and FYNNEI. CDR3 region: CASRMRDSEVETQYF. The DNA of the CDR3 is TGTGCCAGCAGAATGAGGGACTCCGAGGTTGAGACCCAGTACTTC.

The chain links TRBV4-2 to TRBJ1-4, with 11 bases identical to TRBD1. The CDR3 is 18 residues long. The J segment lost 8 bases and the V segment lost 5 bases, leaving 16 bases of the junction unmatched. Germline V CDR1 and CDR2: LGHNA, YNFKEQ. The CDR3 protein is CASSYNGQGASLGEKLFF. The CDR3, as DNA: TGTGCCAGCAGCTACAACGGACAGGGGGCGTCCCTCGGCGAAAAACTGTTTTTT.

V and J are TRBV18 and TRBJ2-1; TRBD2 matches 14 bases. With V trimmed by 1 base and J by 3 bases, 8 bases remained unmatched. Germline loops: CDR1 KGHSH, CDR2 LQKENI. This CDR3 is built from 19 residues. The CDR3 is CASSPLTGTSGRDYNEQFF. CDR3 in DNA: TGTGCCAGCTCACCACTCACAGGGACTAGCGGGAGAGACTACAATGAGCAGTTCTTC.

The rearrangement joins TRBV10-3 to TRBJ2-1; TRBD2 matches 15 bases. This CDR3 spans 18 amino acids. Germline trimming cut 10 bases from V and 1 base from J; bases unmatched to any gene: 11. Per the germline V gene, CDR1 is ENHRY and CDR2 is SYGVKD. The CDR3 DNA sequence: TGTGCCAACAACGGACTAGCGGGAGGGGGCGGTTCCTACAATGAGCAGTTCTTC. Residues: CANNGLAGGGGSYNEQFF.

The chain couples TRBV28 to TRBJ1-1; 8 bases agree with TRBD1. CDR3 length: 11 amino acids. The V gene's germline CDR1 is MDHEN and CDR2 SYDVKM. The ends lost 5 bases at V and 14 bases at J; junction bases unmatched: 7. DNA of the CDR3: TGTGCCAGCAGTGCTCGACAGGGGAGCTTCTTT. This codes for CASSARQGSFF. The full variable domain, completed using reference TRBV28 and TRBJ1-1, is DVKVTQSSRYLVKRTGEKVFLECVQDMDHENMFWYRQDPGLGLRLIYFSYDVKMKEKGDIPEGYSVSREKKERFSLILESASTNQTSMYLCASSARQGSFFGQGTRLTVV.

The rearrangement uses TRBV19 and TRBJ2-7, with TRBD2 matching over 7 bases. With 6 bases clipped from V and 7 bases from J, the junction kept 12 bases outside the gene matches. Germline V gene sequence: CDR1 LNHDA, CDR2 SQIVND (reference sequence). This CDR3 spans 14 amino acids. In nucleotides, the CDR3 is TGTGCCAGTAGCAGTAATTCGGGGGGTGGTGAGCAGTACTTC. The encoded protein is CASSSNSGGGEQYF.

This chain links TRBV6-1 with TRBJ1-5; the D gene is possibly TRBD1 (6 bases). The CDR3 runs 13 residues. Trimming shortened V by 5 bases and J by 4 bases, and 9 bases separated the two germline ends. CDR1 and CDR2 (germline): MNHNS, SASEGT. This CDR3 is CASSWGQNQPQHF. As DNA, the CDR3 is TGTGCCAGCAGTTGGGGGCAGAATCAGCCCCAGCATTTT.

This clone was counted once. This sequence joins TRBV28 and TRBJ1-5; TRBD1 might be the D (5 bases). CDR3 length: 14 amino acids. Germline V gives CDR1 MDHEN, CDR2 SYDVKM. Trimming took 5 bases from V and 5 from J, leaving 13 bases between them. CDR3 bases: TGTGCCAGCAGTCCACCGGGGGGGGATCAGCCCCAGCATTTT. Its protein product is CASSPPGGDQPQHF.

DNA of the CDR3: TGTGCCAGTATGCCCCTAACAGGGGGCGTCTACAATGAGCAGTTCTTC. This codes for CASMPLTGGVYNEQFF. The genes are TRBV19 and TRBJ2-1; TRBD1 aligns across 9 bases. In germline, CDR1 is LNHDA, CDR2 SQIVND (reference sequence). J gave up 3 bases and V 7 bases, and 10 bases lay outside the gene matches. The length of the CDR3 is 16 residues.

This chain links TRBV6-6 with TRBJ1-2, with D perhaps matching TRBD1 (6 bases). V was shortened by 8 bases and J by 1 base, with 14 bases between the two germline ends. The CDR3 is 14 residues long. Germline loops: CDR1 MNHNY, CDR2 SVGAGI (reference sequence). CDR3 loop: CASGPTGYNYGYTF. CDR3 bases: TGTGCCAGCGGACCGACAGGCTATAACTATGGCTACACCTTC.

This rearrangement joins TRBV2 to TRBJ1-5; D unresolved. The CDR3 length is 12 residues. Trimming took 4 bases from V and 5 from J, leaving 6 bases between them. CDR1 and CDR2 from the germline V gene are SNHLY and FYNNEI. The CDR3: CASSVWDQPQHF. The CDR3 coding sequence is TGTGCCAGCAGTGTTTGGGATCAGCCCCAGCATTTT.

This chain uses TRBV5-1 with TRBJ1-2; 7 nucleotides match TRBD1. With 4 bases clipped from V and 1 base from J, the junction kept 7 bases outside the gene matches. Germline CDR1 reads SGHRS; CDR2 reads YFSETQ. The CDR3 has 15 residues. CDR3 loop: CASSTGQVLNYGYTF. CDR3 coding DNA: TGCGCCAGCAGCACCGGACAGGTCCTTAACTATGGCTACACCTTC.

This clone was found a few times. The J gene is TRBJ1-3, the V gene TRBV30; D gene ambiguous. Germline values: CDR1 GTSNPN, CDR2 SVGIG (reference sequence). The germline V and J ends were trimmed by 3 bases and 2 bases, with 11 bases remaining between them. CDR3 length: 14 residues. In nucleotides, the CDR3 is TGTGCCTGGAGGGCCAGTCACACTGGAAACACCATATATTTT. This codes for CAWRASHTGNTIYF.

The gene calls are TRBV6-5 and TRBJ1-6; D call uncertain. The CDR3 sequence is 15 residues long. Trimming left V 2 bases short and J 10 bases short, with 15 bases between. Germline V gene lookup returns CDR1 MNHEY and CDR2 SVGAGI. The CDR3 loop is CASSYLAKGRSPLHF. CDR3 DNA sequence: TGTGCCAGCAGTTACCTCGCCAAAGGGAGGTCACCCCTCCACTTT.

The rearrangement joins TRBV19 to TRBJ2-1; D is possibly TRBD2 (5 bases). Germline V gene lookup returns CDR1 LNHDA and CDR2 SQIVND (reference sequence). CDR3 length: 15 residues. V shed 5 bases and J shed 3 bases, with 14 bases lying between them. This CDR3 reads CASSPARGVYNEQFF. The CDR3 coding sequence is TGTGCCAGTAGTCCCGCCCGGGGTGTCTACAATGAGCAGTTCTTC.

The chain couples TRBV23-1 to TRBJ2-7; D gene uncertain. TRBV23-1 counts as an open reading frame of uncertain function. This CDR3 contains 12 residues. V lost 3 bases, J lost 2 bases, and 5 bases lay in between. The CDR3 coding sequence is TGCGCCAGCAGTCACAAGCCCTACGAGCAGTACTTC. It yields the protein CASSHKPYEQYF.

The V gene is TRBV5-5, the J gene TRBJ2-7, with 7 nucleotides matching TRBD1. The CDR3 spans 14 residues. The ends lost 5 bases at V and 2 bases at J; junction bases unmatched: 7. The V gene's germline CDR1 is SGHKS and CDR2 YYEKEE (reference sequence). This CDR3 is CASRLGQAPYEQYF. CDR3 DNA sequence: TGTGCCAGCAGGCTCGGACAGGCCCCCTACGAGCAGTACTTC.